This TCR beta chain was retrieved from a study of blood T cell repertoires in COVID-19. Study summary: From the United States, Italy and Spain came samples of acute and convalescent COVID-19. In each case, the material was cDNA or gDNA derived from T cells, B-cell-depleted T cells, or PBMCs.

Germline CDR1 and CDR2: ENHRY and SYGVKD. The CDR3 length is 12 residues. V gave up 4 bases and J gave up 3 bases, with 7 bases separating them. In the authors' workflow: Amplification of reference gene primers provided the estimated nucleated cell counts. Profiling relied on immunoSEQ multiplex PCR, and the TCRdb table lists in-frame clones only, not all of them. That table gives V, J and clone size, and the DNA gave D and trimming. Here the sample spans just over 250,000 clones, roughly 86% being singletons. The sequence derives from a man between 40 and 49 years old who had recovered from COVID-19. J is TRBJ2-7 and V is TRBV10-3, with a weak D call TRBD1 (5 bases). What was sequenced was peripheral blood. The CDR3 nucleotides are TGTGCCATCAGTGTGCAGGGCTACGAGCAGTACTTC. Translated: CAISVQGYEQYF.